The 23 T cell receptor beta chains given below trace back to one sample, sequenced in a study of T cell repertoires in cytomegalovirus infection. From the reads, TCRdb called clonotypes with MiXCR, one entry per CDR3 protein. The sample gives approximately 76,000 distinct CDR3 sequences, more than 3.5% of which show up once; approximately 5% is in the top ten. The specimen sequenced was PBMCs. All receptors derive from a human donor in good health (CMV status not recorded). Some clones in this sample may be carry-over from other donors' samples.

This clonotype was observed many times. The rearrangement joins TRBV20-1 to TRBJ2-7; TRBD1 aligns across 7 bases. V gave up 6 bases and J gave up 2 bases; unmatched junction bases: 4. CDR3 length equals 12 residues. Germline V lookup: CDR1 DFQATT, CDR2 SNEGSKA (reference sequence). The CDR3 DNA reads TGCAGTGCCGCACAGGGGACCTACGAGCAGTACTTC. Translating gives CSAAQGTYEQYF.

This clonotype has ten or more counts. V and J are TRBV20-1 and TRBJ2-3; TRBD1 is a possible D gene (6 bases). The germline V gene encodes CDR1 DFQATT and CDR2 SNEGSKA (reference sequence). This CDR3 spans 15 amino acids. V was clipped by 0 bases and J by 0 bases, with 10 bases between them. The CDR3 DNA sequence: TGCAGTGCTAGAGACCCGGGACACAGCACAGATACGCAGTATTTT. It yields the protein CSARDPGHSTDTQYF.

In its sample, this clonotype was seen many times. The rearrangement links TRBV7-9 to TRBJ1-3; 8 positions agree with TRBD1. This CDR3 spans 16 amino acids. The V gene end was trimmed by 3 bases and the J gene end by 0 bases; junction bases not matched to a gene: 4. CDR1 is SEHNR and CDR2 is FQNEAQ in the germline V gene (reference sequence). DNA for the CDR3: TGTGCCAGCAGCTTGACAGGGGCAACCTCTGGAAACACCATATATTTT. It is translated as CASSLTGATSGNTIYF. The full variable domain, in which reference TRBV7-9 and TRBJ1-3 provide the parts outside the CDR3, is DTGVSQNPRHKITKRGQNVTFRCDPISEHNRLYWYRQTLGQGPEFLTYFQNEAQLEKSRLLSDRFSAERPKGSFSTLEIQRTEQGDSAMYLCASSLTGATSGNTIYFGEGSWLTVV.

There are many counts of this clonotype. The chain links TRBV7-6 to TRBJ2-5; D is undetermined. V lost 4 bases and J 5 bases, leaving 11 bases between the germline ends. The CDR3 length is 13 residues. Per the germline V gene, CDR1 is SGHVS and CDR2 is FNYEAQ. This CDR3 is CASSSLQLETQYF. The CDR3 DNA follows: TGTGCCAGCAGCTCCCTACAGTTGGAGACCCAGTACTTC.

The table lists this clonotype with many counts. The chain combines TRBV29-1 with TRBJ2-7; D remains ambiguous. Per germline, CDR1 SQVTM and CDR2 ANQGSEA. The CDR3 has 13 residues. Trimming left V 1 base short and J 3 bases short, with 10 bases between. The CDR3 loop reads CSVEADQSYEQYF. The CDR3 DNA is TGCAGCGTTGAAGCAGACCAGAGCTACGAGCAGTACTTC.

As concerns this clonotype: A much larger clone sits a single nucleotide away, making a read error possible. The chain carries TRBV6-1 and TRBJ1-2, with 7 bases lining up with TRBD1. Per germline, CDR1 MNHNS and CDR2 SASEGT. CDR3 size: 13 residues. CDR3 loop: CASTTGNNYDYTF. CDR3 in DNA: TGTGCCAGCACGACAGGGAATAACTATGACTACACCTTC.

This clonotype showed up many times. The CDR3 loop is CASSWSGPEAFF. Here the CDR3 DNA reads TGTGCCAGCAGTTGGTCGGGGCCTGAAGCTTTCTTT. This sequence joins TRBV12-3 or TRBV12-4 and TRBJ1-1; TRBD1 is a possible D gene (5 bases). CDR3 length: 12 amino acids. V dropped 4 bases and J dropped 6 bases, with 9 bases sitting between them.

Many counts were recorded for this clonotype. In DNA form, the CDR3 reads TGCAGTGTTAAAGGCGGGGGGGCCGCGCAGTTCTTC. Translation: CSVKGGGAAQFF. The V gene is TRBV20-1, the J gene TRBJ2-1, with 9 bases identical to TRBD2. The CDR3 runs 12 residues. The germline gives CDR1 DFQATT, CDR2 SNEGSKA (reference sequence). Trimming cost V 7 bases and J 12 bases; bases outside gene matches: 10.

This clonotype was seen repeatedly, ten times or more. V is TRBV5-8 and J is TRBJ1-1; D may be TRBD1 (6 bases). Trimming removed 0 bases from V and 1 base from J, with 13 bases in between. The germline gives CDR1 SGHTS, CDR2 YDEGEE. This CDR3 is 16 amino acids long. The CDR3 reads CASSLGAGAANTEAFF. The CDR3 DNA follows: TGTGCCAGCAGCTTGGGCGCAGGGGCTGCGAACACTGAAGCTTTCTTT. Based on the CDR3 plus reference TRBV5-8 and TRBJ1-1, the full variable domain is EAGVTQSPTHLIKTRGQQATLRCSPISGHTSVYWYQQALGLGLQFLLWYDEGEERNRGNFPPRFSGRQFPNYSSELNVNALELEDSALYLCASSLGAGAANTEAFFGQGTRLTVV.

Ten or more counts support this clonotype. The DNA of the CDR3 is TGTGCCAGCAGCGCTGGGGCGGGTGGGGGTAGGGAGCAGTACTTC. It is translated as CASSAGAGGGREQYF. V gene TRBV9 combines with J gene TRBJ2-7, with D perhaps matching TRBD1 or TRBD2 (5 bases each). There are 15 residues in the CDR3. Germline assignment: CDR1 SGDLS and CDR2 YYNGEE. Trimming removed 3 bases at V and 7 bases at J, with 20 bases between. Looking up the rest from reference TRBV9 and TRBJ2-7 gives the full variable domain: DSGVTQTPKHLITATGQRVTLRCSPRSGDLSVYWYQQSLDQGLQFLIQYYNGEERAKGNILERFSAQQFPDLHSELNLSSLELGDSALYFCASSAGAGGGREQYFGPGTRLTVT.

In this sample, this clonotype turned up many times. J is TRBJ1-2 and V is TRBV7-2; D possibly corresponds to TRBD1 (6 bases). This CDR3 comprises 14 residues. Germline loops: CDR1 SGHTA, CDR2 FQGNSA. Trimming pared 5 bases from V and 4 bases from J, leaving 14 bases between. CDR3 bases: TGTGCCAGCAGCCCCCGAGGACAGCCCTATGGCTACACCTTC. It translates to CASSPRGQPYGYTF.

Concerning this clonotype itself: As the CDR3 is not closed by the conserved phenylalanine or tryptophan, this likely results from a read error. The DNA is omitted, as the CDR3 cannot be located on it reliably, and the CDR3 follows TCRdb's listing. The chain couples TRBV12-3 or TRBV12-4 to TRBJ2-1; the table names TRBD1, a call not compared with the DNA. The CDR3 is 15 residues long, counting both termini. CDR3 amino acids: CASSQINDRAGEQVV.

This clonotype was recorded many times. V is TRBV12-3 or TRBV12-4 and J is TRBJ1-2, with D maybe TRBD1 (6 bases). The CDR3 totals 14 residues. The V end lost 7 bases, the J end lost 5 bases, and 17 bases lay between the germline ends. The CDR3 here is CASNAGQGRYGYTF. The CDR3 bases are TGTGCCAGCAACGCGGGGCAGGGGCGATATGGCTACACCTTC.

In this sample, this clonotype turned up many times. This chain connects TRBV12-3 or TRBV12-4 to TRBJ1-3, with D tentatively TRBD1 (6 bases). CDR3 length equals 13 residues. The V end lost 6 bases, the J end lost 5 bases, and 11 bases lay between the germline ends. This chain's CDR3 is CASSPGHRNTIYF. As DNA, the CDR3 is TGTGCCAGCAGCCCGGGACACCGAAACACCATATATTTT.

This clonotype was seen repeatedly, ten times or more. CDR3 sequence: CASSLLSTGGSPIETF. The CDR3 coding sequence is TGTGCCAGCAGCTTGTTGTCGACAGGGGGGTCCCCTATTGAAACCTTC. This rearrangement joins TRBV7-2 to TRBJ1-2; 9 positions match TRBD1. CDR1 is SGHTA and CDR2 is FQGNSA in the germline V gene. This CDR3 has 16 residues. The V segment lost 3 bases and the J segment 14 bases; nucleotides outside the gene matches: 19.

In this sample, this clonotype turned up many times. The gene calls are TRBV20-1 and TRBJ2-7, with TRBD2 matching over 8 bases. Trimming at V came to 2 bases and at J to 0 bases, leaving 6 bases not matched to a gene. The CDR3 spans 15 residues. Germline values: CDR1 DFQATT, CDR2 SNEGSKA (reference sequence). CDR3 DNA: TGCAGTGCTAGACCCCCTAGCGGGTTCTCCTACGAGCAGTACTTC. Translated: CSARPPSGFSYEQYF.

There are many counts of this clonotype. This chain uses TRBV27 with TRBJ1-2; weak D call: TRBD1 (6 bases). This CDR3 comprises 15 residues. V gave up 6 bases and J gave up 1 base, with 15 bases separating them. Germline assignment: CDR1 MNHEY and CDR2 SMNVEV (reference sequence). The CDR3 bases are TGTGCCAGCAGCCCCGACAGACAGGTTAACTATGGCTACACCTTC. This sequence encodes CASSPDRQVNYGYTF.

There are many counts of this clonotype. The J gene is TRBJ2-2, the V gene TRBV7-6; D tentatively reads TRBD1 or TRBD2 (5 bases each). The CDR3 is 16 residues long. The V and J ends lost 3 bases and 8 bases respectively, with 19 bases between them. Germline V gives CDR1 SGHVS, CDR2 FNYEAQ. CDR3: CASSFLGRQAVGELFF. As DNA, the CDR3 is TGTGCCAGCAGCTTTTTGGGACGACAAGCGGTTGGGGAGCTGTTTTTT.

This clonotype was recorded at least ten times. The chain uses TRBV28 and TRBJ1-1; 7 nucleotides align to TRBD1. J gave up 5 bases and V 6 bases, and 9 bases lay outside the gene matches. There are 14 residues in the CDR3. Germline assignment: CDR1 MDHEN and CDR2 SYDVKM. The CDR3 is CASSTTPGGTEAFF. The CDR3 DNA sequence: TGTGCCAGCAGCACTACCCCAGGGGGAACTGAAGCTTTCTTT.

The sample holds many counts of this clonotype. The chain uses TRBV2 and TRBJ2-1, with TRBD1 identical over 10 bases. The V segment lost 8 bases and the J segment 13 bases; nucleotides outside the gene matches: 14. This CDR3 region has 14 residues. Germline CDR1 and CDR2: SNHLY and FYNNEI. CDR3 nucleotide sequence: TGTGCCAGCGGCGGGACAGGGGTCGCGCAAAGACAGTTCTTC. Its translation is CASGGTGVAQRQFF.

This clonotype occurred many times. V and J are TRBV20-1 and TRBJ2-7; maybe TRBD1 (6 bases). The germline V gene has CDR1 DFQATT and CDR2 SNEGSKA (reference sequence). Trimming took 3 bases from V and 6 from J, leaving 27 bases between them. The length of the CDR3 is 17 residues. The CDR3 DNA reads as TGCAGTGCTAGTAGGGGGACCGGCGCCAGCGTGGGGGCCGAGCAGTACTTC. Translation gives CSASRGTGASVGAEQYF.

There are many counts of this clonotype. V usage is TRBV5-5 and J usage is TRBJ1-5, with a weak D call TRBD1 (5 bases). The V gene's germline CDR1 is SGHKS and CDR2 YYEKEE (reference sequence). The CDR3 has 15 amino acids. Trimming shortened V by 4 bases and J by 11 bases, and 22 bases separated the two germline ends. The CDR3 here is CASSHEGLPFSAQHF. CDR3 in DNA: TGTGCCAGCAGCCATGAGGGACTTCCCTTTTCAGCCCAGCATTTT.

This clonotype was seen at least ten times. The chain uses TRBV4-1 and TRBJ2-3; 9 bases are a match to TRBD2. The germline V gene has CDR1 MGHRA and CDR2 YSYEKL. The CDR3 covers 15 residues. The V segment lost 3 bases and the J segment 5 bases; nucleotides outside the gene matches: 6. CDR3 coding DNA: TGCGCCAGCAGCCAGACTAGCGGTAGGAGAGATACGCAGTATTTT. Translating gives CASSQTSGRRDTQYF.